This T cell receptor (beta chain) was sequenced in a study of T cell responses to AZD1222 COVID-19 vaccine. Per the germline V gene, CDR1 is MNHEY and CDR2 is SMNVEV (reference sequence). V was trimmed by 2 bases and J by 8 bases, leaving 18 bases between them. The CDR3 loop spans 16 amino acids. Study conclusions and caveats: Reportedly, nearly half of unique spike TCRs recognized epitopes outside B.1.351/B.1.1.7 mutations. The donors showed a predominance of white British ancestry and of females, with possible underestimation of clonal diversity.

Generated by immunoSEQ multiplex PCR, the TCRdb table keeps only in-frame clones and is missing some. The sample contains 150,000 or so clones, less than 90% of which appear only once. Note on this clone: Its antigen remains unidentified.

V usage is TRBV27 and J usage is TRBJ1-4; D gene unclear. Sequenced here: peripheral blood, sampled on day 0 of MenACWY control vaccination. This TCR was sampled from an adult in good health. The CDR3 here is CASSLGSGSAPEKLFF. DNA of the CDR3: TGTGCCAGCAGTTTAGGTTCCGGCAGTGCTCCCGAAAAACTGTTTTTT.